This T cell receptor beta chain came from a study of cytomegalovirus exposure and HLA in healthy donors. The length of the CDR3 is 17 residues. V lost 2 bases and J lost 5; bases outside the gene matches: 12. Germline V gene lookup returns CDR1 SEHNR and CDR2 FQNEAQ (reference sequence). Primers included in the PCR were 60 Vbeta and 13 Jbeta primers. Data came from immunoSEQ multiplex PCR; TCRdb stores just in-frame clones and leaves some out. The sample carries 140,000 to 150,000 clones, around 78% recorded once. For this clone: Its antigen is undetermined.

Study results and limitations: Later on, a genetic analysis was performed. It linked a missense variant in DCLRE1C with V- and J-gene trimming of TCR beta. TCR beta sequences reportedly predicted most subjects' HLA-A and HLA-B alleles accurately.

The chain uses TRBV7-9 and TRBJ1-2, with 9 bases lining up with TRBD1. Input material: PBMCs. The sequence came from a woman aged 18-30 years in good health and CMV-seronegative. CDR3 sequence: CASSLTGQGFSGYGYTF. Here the CDR3 DNA reads TGTGCCAGCAGCTTAACGGGACAGGGCTTTTCGGGGTATGGCTACACCTTC.